The clone carrying this TCR beta chain was counted many times. Its cognate antigen is unknown. CDR1 and CDR2 (germline): SGHTA, FQGNSA. Trimming cost V 0 bases and J 4 bases; bases outside gene matches: 8. The CDR3 is 16 amino acids. TCRdb processed the reads anew with MiXCR; each CDR3 protein has one entry. Among approximately 590,000 distinct CDR3 sequences, just under 40% were seen once, and the ten largest hold over 45%. This entry is derived from a study of T cell repertoires in cytomegalovirus infection. Study as a whole: In the study, CMV epitopes included recently identified HLA-C-restricted and well-studied HLA-B-restricted ones. Study conclusions and caveats: CMV carriers with the relevant HLA were identified by cumulative public TCR beta family frequency. HLA-C-restricted CMV clonotypes gave the most frequent clonotype in two of eight donors.

The sequence derives from a human donor in good health (CMV status not recorded). Some clones in this sample may be carry-over from other donors' samples. The chain carries TRBV7-2 and TRBJ2-5; 7 bases are a match to TRBD2. The source material was cultured PBMCs, sampled from culture after CMV antigen stimulation. DNA of the CDR3: TGTGCCAGCAGCTTAGCGCCGGGGAGGGCCCCAGAGACCCAGTACTTC. This codes for CASSLAPGRAPETQYF.